The sequence of this T cell receptor (beta chain) was determined in a study of shared clonotypes between healthy human individuals. General study results and limits: Several donors held about 5% of naive CD4 clonotypes in common.

Using immunoSEQ multiplex PCR, the repertoire was profiled, and TCRdb retains in-frame clones only, with some absent. The table has 600,000 or so clones, about 95% seen once. Trimming removed 1 base from V and 6 bases from J; junction bases left unmatched: 6. CDR3 size: 15 residues. Germline CDR1 and CDR2: SGHAT and FQNNGV. The naive CD8 population came from CD45RO-negative cells selected for CCR7, without terminally differentiated effector memory CD45RA+ cells. With respect to this clone: Its antigen remains unknown.

The sample comprised naive CD8+ T cells sorted from blood. This chain connects TRBV11-2 to TRBJ2-7; 10 bases align to TRBD2. The sequence was obtained from a woman in her twenties or thirties in good health. The CDR3 spells CASSLVLAGAIEQYF. Here the CDR3 DNA reads TGTGCCAGCAGCTTAGTGCTAGCGGGAGCTATCGAGCAGTACTTC.